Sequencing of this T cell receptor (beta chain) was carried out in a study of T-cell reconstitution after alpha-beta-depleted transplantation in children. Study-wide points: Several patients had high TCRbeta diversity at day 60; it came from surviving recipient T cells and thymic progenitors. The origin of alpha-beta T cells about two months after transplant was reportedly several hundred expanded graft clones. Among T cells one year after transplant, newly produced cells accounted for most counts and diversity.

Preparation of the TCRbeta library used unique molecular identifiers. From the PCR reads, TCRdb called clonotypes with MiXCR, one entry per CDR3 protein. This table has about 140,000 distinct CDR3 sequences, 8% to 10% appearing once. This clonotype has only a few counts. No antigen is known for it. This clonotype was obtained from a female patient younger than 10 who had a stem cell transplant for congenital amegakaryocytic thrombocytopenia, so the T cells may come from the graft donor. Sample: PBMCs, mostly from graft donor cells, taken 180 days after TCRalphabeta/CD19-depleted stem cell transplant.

CDR3 region: CASSYNSNQPQHF. The CDR3 coding sequence is TGTGCCAGCAGTTACAACAGTAATCAGCCCCAGCATTTT. The chain uses TRBV6-5 and TRBJ1-5, with D hard to call. The V gene lost 2 bases and the J gene lost 4 bases, with 6 bases spanning the gap. This CDR3 is built from 13 residues. The germline V gene has CDR1 MNHEY and CDR2 SVGAGI.